Listed here is a single T cell receptor beta chain. Trimming shortened V by 1 base and J by 6 bases, and 13 bases separated the two germline ends. The CDR3 extends over 15 amino acids. Per germline, CDR1 LNHDA and CDR2 SQIVND (reference sequence). The source of the sample is a study of blood T cell repertoires in COVID-19. Study as a whole: Acute and convalescent COVID-19 samples came from the United States, Italy and Spain.

Source study methods: Reference gene primers were amplified, and this amplification served to estimate nucleated cell counts. Produced via immunoSEQ multiplex PCR; TCRdb's table is partial and in-frame only. For V, J and clone size, that table is used; D and trimming come from the DNA. The profile shows roughly 290,000 clones, around nine tenths of them singletons. Enrollment of patients from Seattle took place during active infection, with longitudinal follow-up. Sequenced sample: peripheral blood. V gene TRBV19 combines with J gene TRBJ1-5; the D gene is possibly TRBD1 (5 bases). The TCR comes from a young woman with COVID-19, enrolled during active disease. For the CDR3, the DNA is TGTGCCAGTAGTATAGTACCGGGGAGGGGTCAGCCCCAGCATTTT. Translating it yields CASSIVPGRGQPQHF.